Following are 9 T cell receptor beta chains from one sample sequenced in a study of OX40 agonist ivuxolimab in advanced cancers. Clones were sequenced by immunoSEQ multiplex PCR, and TCRdb holds only the in-frame ones, with some missing. The data hold about 20,000 clones, with about four fifths observed a single time. The starting material was CD4+ or CD8+ T cells sorted from blood, obtained in a trial of the OX40 agonist ivuxolimab. All receptors derive from an adult with an advanced solid tumor such as melanoma, head and neck, liver or kidney cancer.

The chain has TRBV6-6 and TRBJ2-5; 7 positions agree with TRBD1. Germline V CDR1 and CDR2: MNHNY, SVGAGI (reference sequence). CDR3 length equals 16 residues. Losses at the gene ends were 7 bases for V and 1 base for J; bases not matched to a gene: 12. DNA for the CDR3: TGTGCCAGCACCGGAGACAGGGTACCCTCCCAAGAGACCCAGTACTTC. It yields the protein CASTGDRVPSQETQYF.

V gene TRBV27 combines with J gene TRBJ2-7, with TRBD1 matching over 9 bases. V lost 0 bases to trimming and J lost 4 bases; unmatched junction nucleotides: 1. This CDR3 spans 14 amino acids. Germline CDR1 and CDR2: MNHEY and SMNVEV (reference sequence). The CDR3 bases are TGTGCCAGCAGTTTATCGACAGGGGGTTACGAGCAGTACTTC. Its translation: CASSLSTGGYEQYF.

This chain uses TRBV9 with TRBJ2-2; D unclear. Looked up from germline, CDR1 is SGDLS and CDR2 is YYNGEE. This CDR3 comprises 15 residues. The ends were cut back, 6 bases at V and 1 base at J, with 13 bases in the middle. CDR3 in amino acids: CASTPGYGNTGELFF. The CDR3 coding sequence is TGTGCCAGCACCCCCGGATACGGGAACACCGGGGAGCTGTTTTTT.

The chain employs TRBV7-3 and TRBJ2-2; D remains unclear. The V gene's germline CDR1 is SGHTA and CDR2 FQGTGA. Trimming took 5 bases from V and 8 from J, leaving 15 bases between them. The CDR3 contains 14 residues. CDR3 nucleotides: TGTGCCAGCAGCCCCTATCCCCCCTGGGGGGAGCTGTTTTTT. Its translation is CASSPYPPWGELFF.

This sequence joins TRBV7-6 and TRBJ2-7, with 7 bases lining up with TRBD1. V lost 5 bases, J lost 3 bases, and 4 bases stayed unmatched. Germline V lookup: CDR1 SGHVS, CDR2 FNYEAQ. This CDR3 is 13 amino acids long. The CDR3: CASSRRDSYEQYF. The CDR3 coding sequence is TGTGCCAGCAGCCGTAGGGACAGCTACGAGCAGTACTTC.

This clone came up a few times. The chain recombines TRBV28 with TRBJ2-7, with unresolved D. In germline, CDR1 is MDHEN, CDR2 SYDVKM. The CDR3 is 12 amino acids. The V and J ends lost 8 bases and 5 bases respectively, with 13 bases between them. DNA of the CDR3: TGTGCCAGCGGTCTCCCCTTCGACGAGCAGTACTTC. It is translated as CASGLPFDEQYF.

The V call is TRBV5-1, the J call TRBJ2-6; D possibly matches TRBD1 or TRBD2 (6 bases each). This CDR3 contains 16 residues. V was clipped by 10 bases and J by 0 bases, with 17 bases between them. From germline, CDR1 is SGHRS and CDR2 YFSETQ. Here the CDR3 reads CASEGGTLSGANVLTF. The CDR3 nucleotides read TGCGCCTCCGAAGGGGGGACCCTCTCTGGGGCCAACGTCCTGACTTTC.

The gene calls are TRBV27 and TRBJ1-2; maybe TRBD1 (5 bases). Trimming removed 0 bases from V and 7 bases from J, with 12 bases in between. CDR1 MNHEY and CDR2 SMNVEV come from the germline V gene (reference sequence). The CDR3 extends over 14 amino acids. The chain's CDR3 is CASSLSAQGRGYTF. The CDR3 nucleotides read TGTGCCAGCAGTTTATCGGCCCAGGGACGTGGCTACACCTTC.

The J gene is TRBJ2-5, the V gene TRBV11-2; possible D gene TRBD2, 7 bases. Per the germline V gene, CDR1 is SGHAT and CDR2 is FQNNGV. The CDR3 is made up of 15 amino acids. Trimming cost V 10 bases and J 4 bases, with 22 bases left between them. CDR3 in DNA: TGTGCCACCCAAGGGAGGGGGTTAGTAGTAGAGACCCAGTACTTC. Residues: CATQGRGLVVETQYF.